The following is a T cell receptor beta chain sequence with its context. Its specificity is unknown. Gene labels here are mouse ones. The CDR3 extends 4 residues past the end of the read, so its final part is completed from the germline J gene. RNA was isolated and reverse transcribed to cDNA, the sequencing template. Measured with immunoSEQ multiplex PCR; TCRdb has only the in-frame clones, and not every one. The sample holds 90,000 to 130,000 clones, and no clone turns up only once. This entry is derived from a study of CD8+ T cells in alopecia areata. CDR3 size: 14 residues. Trimming took off 1 base at V and 3 bases at J, with 10 bases between the two ends. Per the germline V gene, CDR1 is NSHNY and CDR2 is SYGAGN. Whole-study findings and limits: Lesional tissue from the scalp (especially in alopecia totalis/universalis) showed higher clonality than normal scalp.

The specimen was lesional skin. This sequence joins TRBV13-1 and TRBJ1-2; D is possibly TRBD1 (6 bases). The TCR was taken from a C3H/HeJ mouse with alopecia areata. The strain's MHC haplotype is H2-k. The DNA read from the CDR3 is TGTGCCAGCAGTGATCACAGGGAAGACTCC. This codes for CASSDHREDS. The complete CDR3 protein is CASSDHREDSDYTF.